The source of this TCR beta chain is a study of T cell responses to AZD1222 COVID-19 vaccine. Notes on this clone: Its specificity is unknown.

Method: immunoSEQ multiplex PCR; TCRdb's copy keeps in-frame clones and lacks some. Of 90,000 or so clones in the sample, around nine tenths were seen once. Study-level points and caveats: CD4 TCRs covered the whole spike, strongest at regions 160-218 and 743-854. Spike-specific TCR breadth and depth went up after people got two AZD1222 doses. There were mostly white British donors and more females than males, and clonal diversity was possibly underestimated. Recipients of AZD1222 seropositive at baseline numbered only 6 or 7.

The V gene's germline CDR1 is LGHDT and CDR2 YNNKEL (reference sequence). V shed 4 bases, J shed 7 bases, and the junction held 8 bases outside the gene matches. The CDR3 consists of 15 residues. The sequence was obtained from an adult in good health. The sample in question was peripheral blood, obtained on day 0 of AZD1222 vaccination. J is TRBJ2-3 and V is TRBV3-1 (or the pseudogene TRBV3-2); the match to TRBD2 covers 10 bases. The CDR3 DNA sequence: TGTGCCAGCAGCCGGGGGGCTAGCGGGAGTAATACGCAGTATTTT. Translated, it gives CASSRGASGSNTQYF.